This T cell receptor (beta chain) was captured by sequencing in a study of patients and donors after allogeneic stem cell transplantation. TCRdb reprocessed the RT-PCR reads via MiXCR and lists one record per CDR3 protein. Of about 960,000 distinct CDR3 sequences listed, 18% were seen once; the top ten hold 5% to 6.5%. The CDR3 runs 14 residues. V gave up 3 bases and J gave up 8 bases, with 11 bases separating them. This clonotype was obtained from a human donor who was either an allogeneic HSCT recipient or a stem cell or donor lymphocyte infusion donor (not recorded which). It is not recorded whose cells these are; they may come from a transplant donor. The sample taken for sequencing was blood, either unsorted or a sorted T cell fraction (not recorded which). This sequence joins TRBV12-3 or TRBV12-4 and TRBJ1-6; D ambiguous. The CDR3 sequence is CASSFSRHDSPLHF. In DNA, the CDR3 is TGTGCCAGCAGTTTCTCCCGTCATGATTCACCCCTCCACTTT.